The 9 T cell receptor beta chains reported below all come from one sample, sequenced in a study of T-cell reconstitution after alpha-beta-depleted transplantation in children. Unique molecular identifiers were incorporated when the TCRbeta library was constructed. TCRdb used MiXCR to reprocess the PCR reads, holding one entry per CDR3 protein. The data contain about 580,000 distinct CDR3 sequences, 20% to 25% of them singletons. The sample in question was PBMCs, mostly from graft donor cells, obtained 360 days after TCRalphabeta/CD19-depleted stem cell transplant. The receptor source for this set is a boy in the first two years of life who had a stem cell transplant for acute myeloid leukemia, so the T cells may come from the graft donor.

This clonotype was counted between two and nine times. The CDR3 reads CAISWDASYEQYV. In DNA form, the CDR3 reads TGTGCCATCAGCTGGGACGCCTCCTACGAGCAGTACGTC. V gene TRBV10-3 combines with J gene TRBJ2-7; D is possibly TRBD1 or TRBD2 (5 bases each). Germline V gene data show CDR1 as ENHRY and CDR2 as SYGVKD. CDR3 size: 13 residues. V was shortened by 6 bases and J by 0 bases, with 9 bases between the two germline ends.

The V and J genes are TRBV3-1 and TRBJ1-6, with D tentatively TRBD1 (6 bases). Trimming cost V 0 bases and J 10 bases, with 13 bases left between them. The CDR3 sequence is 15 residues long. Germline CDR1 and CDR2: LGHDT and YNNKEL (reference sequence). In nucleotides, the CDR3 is TGTGCCAGCAGCCAAGATCGCCGGGGGCAGTCACCCCTCCACTTT. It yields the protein CASSQDRRGQSPLHF.

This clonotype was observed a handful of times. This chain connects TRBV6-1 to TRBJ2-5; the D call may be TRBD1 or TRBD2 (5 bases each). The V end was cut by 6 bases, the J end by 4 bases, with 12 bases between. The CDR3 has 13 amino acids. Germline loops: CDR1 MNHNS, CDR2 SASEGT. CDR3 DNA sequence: TGTGCCAGCAGAAGAGGGGCTCCAGAGACCCAGTACTTC. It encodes CASRRGAPETQYF.

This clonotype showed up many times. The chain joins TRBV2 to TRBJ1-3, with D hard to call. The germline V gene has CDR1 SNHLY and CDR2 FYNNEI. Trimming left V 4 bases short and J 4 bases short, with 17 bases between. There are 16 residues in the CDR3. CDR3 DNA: TGTGCCAGCAGTGGCGGGCAATCTCGCCTCGGAAACACCATATATTTT. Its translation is CASSGGQSRLGNTIYF.

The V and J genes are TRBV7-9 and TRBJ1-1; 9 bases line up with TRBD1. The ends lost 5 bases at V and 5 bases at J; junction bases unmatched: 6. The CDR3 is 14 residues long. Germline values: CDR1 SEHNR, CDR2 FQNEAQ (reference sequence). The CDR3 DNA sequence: TGTGCCAGCAGCCCGTGGACAGGGGAAACTGAAGCTTTCTTT. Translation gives CASSPWTGETEAFF.

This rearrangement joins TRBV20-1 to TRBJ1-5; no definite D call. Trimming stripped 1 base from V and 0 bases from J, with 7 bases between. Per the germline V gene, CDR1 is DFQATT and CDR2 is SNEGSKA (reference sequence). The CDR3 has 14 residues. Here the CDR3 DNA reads TGCAGTGCTAGAGGGGTGGATAGCAATCAGCCCCAGCATTTT. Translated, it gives CSARGVDSNQPQHF.

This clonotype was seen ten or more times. Written as DNA, the CDR3 is TGTGCCAGCAGCTTTGATACCCCCGCTGGAAAACTGTTTTTT. Protein: CASSFDTPAGKLFF. The rearrangement links TRBV5-5 to TRBJ1-4; D gene unclear. Germline V gene data show CDR1 as SGHKS and CDR2 as YYEKEE (reference sequence). Trimming removed 2 bases from V and 10 bases from J, with 15 bases in between. The length of the CDR3 is 14 residues.

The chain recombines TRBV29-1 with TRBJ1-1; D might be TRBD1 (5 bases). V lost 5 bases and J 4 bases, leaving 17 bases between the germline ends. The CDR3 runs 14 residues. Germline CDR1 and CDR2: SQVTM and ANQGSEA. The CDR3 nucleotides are TGCAGCGTTCAGGGCGGACAAACTGCCACTGAAGCTTTCTTT. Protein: CSVQGGQTATEAFF.

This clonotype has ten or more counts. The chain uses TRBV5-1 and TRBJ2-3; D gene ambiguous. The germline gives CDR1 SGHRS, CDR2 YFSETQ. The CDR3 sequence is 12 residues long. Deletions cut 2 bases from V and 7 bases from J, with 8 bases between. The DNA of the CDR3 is TGCGCCAGCAGCTTTTCGGGTCATACGCAGTATTTT. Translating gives CASSFSGHTQYF.